Listed below are T cell receptor beta chains from one sample, sequenced in a study of cytomegalovirus exposure and HLA in healthy donors. Profiled with immunoSEQ multiplex PCR; TCRdb holds only in-frame clones, not every one. This sample has over 150,000 clones, with around 85% found just once. Sequenced input: PBMCs. Receptors were obtained from a man aged 18-30 years in good health and CMV-seropositive. The CDR3 runs from the conserved cysteine through the conserved F or W. Fields, in order: clone size, J gene, V gene, CDR3 length, D gene, CDR3 DNA, CDR3 protein. D genes are given only for firm matches. Clone size, where shown, is once, few, many, or a class for clones that have expanded.

abundance: -
j_gene: TRBJ2-1
v_gene: TRBV2
len: 15
d_gene: TRBD1
CDR3nt: TGTGCCAGCAGTGCACAGGGGGCGGTTACATGGGAGCAGTTCTTC
CDR3aa: CASSAQGAVTWEQFF

abundance: -
j_gene: TRBJ2-3
v_gene: TRBV2
len: 15
d_gene: -
CDR3nt: TGTGCCAGCAGTGTCAGGCAGTCAAGCACAGATACGCAGTATTTT
CDR3aa: CASSVRQSSTDTQYF

abundance: few
j_gene: TRBJ2-7
v_gene: TRBV14
len: 16
d_gene: -
CDR3nt: TGTGCCAGCAGCCAAGTATCCTGGGCAACCTCCTACGAGCAGTACTTC
CDR3aa: CASSQVSWATSYEQYF

abundance: -
j_gene: TRBJ2-1
v_gene: TRBV2
len: 11
d_gene: TRBD2
CDR3nt: TGTGCCAGCGAACGGGGGGTTGAGCAGTTCTTC
CDR3aa: CASERGVEQFF

abundance: -
j_gene: TRBJ1-2
v_gene: TRBV9
len: 14
d_gene: -
CDR3nt: TGTGCCAGCAGCGTAGGAGGAGCCTCCCGGGGCTACACCTTC
CDR3aa: CASSVGGASRGYTF

abundance: -
j_gene: TRBJ1-1
v_gene: TRBV2
len: 13
d_gene: -
CDR3nt: TGTGCCAGCAGTGGACAATGGGACACTGAAGCTTTCTTT
CDR3aa: CASSGQWDTEAFF

abundance: -
j_gene: TRBJ2-6
v_gene: TRBV5-1
len: 15
d_gene: -
CDR3nt: TGCGCCAGCAGCTTTTGGGGGGCTGGGGCCAACGTCCTGACTTTC
CDR3aa: CASSFWGAGANVLTF

abundance: -
j_gene: TRBJ2-3
v_gene: TRBV5-1
len: 17
d_gene: -
CDR3nt: TGCGCCAGCAGCTTGGGGGCGACTAGAGTTAAAGTAGATACGCAGTATTTT
CDR3aa: CASSLGATRVKVDTQYF

abundance: -
j_gene: TRBJ1-1
v_gene: TRBV2
len: 14
d_gene: -
CDR3nt: TGTGCCAGCAGTGAAAGGGGAGGGAACACTGAAGCTTTCTTT
CDR3aa: CASSERGGNTEAFF

abundance: -
j_gene: TRBJ2-1
v_gene: TRBV11-3
len: 15
d_gene: TRBD2
CDR3nt: TGTGCCAGCAGCGCCGGGAGGTTAGACTACAATGAGCAGTTCTTC
CDR3aa: CASSAGRLDYNEQFF

abundance: -
j_gene: TRBJ2-7
v_gene: TRBV30
len: 15
d_gene: TRBD1
CDR3nt: TGTGCCTGGAGTCACGTCTGGGGACAGGAGTACGAGCAGTACTTC
CDR3aa: CAWSHVWGQEYEQYF

abundance: -
j_gene: TRBJ2-3
v_gene: TRBV23-1
len: 16
d_gene: -
CDR3nt: TGCGCCAGCAGAACCCTCGGGTCTGGGGCCCCAGATACGCAGTATTTT
CDR3aa: CASRTLGSGAPDTQYF

abundance: -
j_gene: TRBJ1-2
v_gene: TRBV5-4
len: 17
d_gene: TRBD1
CDR3nt: TGTGCCAGCAGCTCTCCGGTCCGGGACAGGGTATCTGGCGGCTACACCTTC
CDR3aa: CASSSPVRDRVSGGYTF

abundance: few
j_gene: TRBJ2-5
v_gene: TRBV5-1
len: 13
d_gene: TRBD1
CDR3nt: TGCGCCAGCAGCCCCTACAGGGGGGAGACCCAGTACTTC
CDR3aa: CASSPYRGETQYF

abundance: -
j_gene: TRBJ1-1
v_gene: TRBV5-1
len: 15
d_gene: -
CDR3nt: TGCGCCAGCAGCTTGGGGACAGTCATGAACACTGAAGCTTTCTTT
CDR3aa: CASSLGTVMNTEAFF

abundance: -
j_gene: TRBJ2-1
v_gene: TRBV2
len: 15
d_gene: TRBD2
CDR3nt: TGTGCCAGCAGTTTGACTAGCGGGCTTAACAATGAGCAGTTCTTC
CDR3aa: CASSLTSGLNNEQFF